The 3 T cell receptor beta chains reported below all come from one sample, sequenced in a study of cytomegalovirus exposure and HLA in healthy donors. The PCR made use of 60 Vbeta and 13 Jbeta primers. Here immunoSEQ multiplex PCR was the method, and the copy in TCRdb shows in-frame clones only, minus some. The table records hundreds of thousands of clones, roughly 80% of them present only once. The sequenced sample consisted of PBMCs. These receptors all stem from a young man in good health and CMV-seronegative.

In DNA form, the CDR3 reads TGTGCCAGCAGGTTAACGGGCACCGGGGAGCTGTTTTTT. Protein product: CASRLTGTGELFF. The chain joins TRBV6-1 to TRBJ2-2; no clear D. Germline V gene sequence: CDR1 MNHNS, CDR2 SASEGT. V dropped 6 bases and J dropped 4 bases, with 9 bases sitting between them. This CDR3 is 13 amino acids long.

J is TRBJ2-3 and V is TRBV5-5; the match to TRBD1 covers 7 bases. The length of the CDR3 is 14 residues. Germline V gene data show CDR1 as SGHKS and CDR2 as YYEKEE (reference sequence). The V segment lost 3 bases and the J segment 2 bases; nucleotides outside the gene matches: 3. Written as DNA, the CDR3 is TGTGCCAGCAGCTCACAGGGGTACACAGATACGCAGTATTTT. Translated, it gives CASSSQGYTDTQYF.

The table lists this clone with a count of one. This chain links TRBV7-2 with TRBJ1-1; D perhaps matches TRBD1 (5 bases). Per germline, CDR1 SGHTA and CDR2 FQGNSA. The V gene lost 4 bases and the J gene lost 0 bases, with 12 bases spanning the gap. The CDR3 spans 15 residues. The DNA for the CDR3 is TGTGCCAGCAGCTCTGAAGGGGCTATGAACACTGAAGCTTTCTTT. Encoded protein: CASSSEGAMNTEAFF.